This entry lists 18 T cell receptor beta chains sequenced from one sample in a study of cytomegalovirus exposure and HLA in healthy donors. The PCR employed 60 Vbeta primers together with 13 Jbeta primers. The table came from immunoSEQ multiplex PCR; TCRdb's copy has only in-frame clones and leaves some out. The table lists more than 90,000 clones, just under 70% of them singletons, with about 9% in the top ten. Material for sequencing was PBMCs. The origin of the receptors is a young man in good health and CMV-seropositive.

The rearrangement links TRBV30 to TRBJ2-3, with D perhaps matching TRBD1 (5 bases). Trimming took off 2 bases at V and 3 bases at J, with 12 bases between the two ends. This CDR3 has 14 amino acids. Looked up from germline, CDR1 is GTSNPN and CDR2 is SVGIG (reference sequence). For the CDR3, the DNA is TGTGCCTGGAGTCAAGGGGTGGAAACAGATACGCAGTATTTT. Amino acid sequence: CAWSQGVETDTQYF.

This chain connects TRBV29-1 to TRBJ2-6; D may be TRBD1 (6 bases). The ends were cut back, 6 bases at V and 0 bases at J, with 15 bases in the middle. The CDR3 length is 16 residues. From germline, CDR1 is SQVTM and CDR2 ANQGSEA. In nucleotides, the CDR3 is TGCAGCGTCCCCAGGCAGGGGAGCTCTGGGGCCAACGTCCTGACTTTC. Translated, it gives CSVPRQGSSGANVLTF. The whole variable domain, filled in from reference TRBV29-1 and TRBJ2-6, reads SAVISQKPSRDICQRGTSLTIQCQVDSQVTMMFWYRQQPGQSLTLIATANQGSEATYESGFVIDKFPISRPNLTFSTLTVSNMSPEDSSIYLCSVPRQGSSGANVLTFGAGSRLTVL.

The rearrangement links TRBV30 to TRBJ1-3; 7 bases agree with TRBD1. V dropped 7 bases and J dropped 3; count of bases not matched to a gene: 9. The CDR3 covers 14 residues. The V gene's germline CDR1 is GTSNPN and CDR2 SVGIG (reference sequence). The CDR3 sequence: CASTLGTVGNTIYF. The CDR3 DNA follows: TGTGCCTCGACACTAGGGACAGTTGGAAACACCATATATTTT.

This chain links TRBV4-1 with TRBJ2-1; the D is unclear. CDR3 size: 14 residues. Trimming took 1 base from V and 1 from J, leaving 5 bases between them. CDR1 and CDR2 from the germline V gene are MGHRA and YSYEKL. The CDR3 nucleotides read TGCGCCAGCAGCCAAGCGGGTTCCTACAATGAGCAGTTCTTC. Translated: CASSQAGSYNEQFF.

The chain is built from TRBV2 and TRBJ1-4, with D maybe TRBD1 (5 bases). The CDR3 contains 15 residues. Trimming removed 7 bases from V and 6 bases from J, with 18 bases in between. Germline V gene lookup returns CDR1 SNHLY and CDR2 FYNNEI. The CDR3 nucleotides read TGTGCCAGCACGCCCGCCACTGGGGCGCATGAAAAACTGTTTTTT. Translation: CASTPATGAHEKLFF. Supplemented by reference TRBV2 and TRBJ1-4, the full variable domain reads EPEVTQTPSHQVTQMGQEVILRCVPISNHLYFYWYRQILGQKVEFLVSFYNNEISEKSEIFDDQFSVERPDGSNFTLKIRSTKLEDSAMYFCASTPATGAHEKLFFGSGTQLSVL.

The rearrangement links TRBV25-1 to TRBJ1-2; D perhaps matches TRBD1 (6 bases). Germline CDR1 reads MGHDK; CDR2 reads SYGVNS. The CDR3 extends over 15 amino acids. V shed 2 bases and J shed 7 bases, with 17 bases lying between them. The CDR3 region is CASSERVGGRGGYTF. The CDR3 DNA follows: TGTGCCAGCAGTGAACGCGTGGGCGGCAGGGGTGGCTACACCTTC.

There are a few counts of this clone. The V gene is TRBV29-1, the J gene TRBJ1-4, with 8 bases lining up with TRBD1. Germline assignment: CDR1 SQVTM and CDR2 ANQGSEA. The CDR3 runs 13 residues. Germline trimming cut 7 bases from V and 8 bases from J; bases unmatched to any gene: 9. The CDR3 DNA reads TGCAGCGGGACGGACAGGGTTGGGGAAAAACTGTTTTTT. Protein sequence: CSGTDRVGEKLFF.

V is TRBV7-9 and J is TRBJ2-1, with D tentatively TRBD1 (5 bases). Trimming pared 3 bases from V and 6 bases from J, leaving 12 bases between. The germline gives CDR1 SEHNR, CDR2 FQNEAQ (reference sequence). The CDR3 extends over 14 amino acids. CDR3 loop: CASSLASRVNEQFF. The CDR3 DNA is TGTGCCAGCAGCTTGGCGAGCAGGGTCAATGAGCAGTTCTTC.

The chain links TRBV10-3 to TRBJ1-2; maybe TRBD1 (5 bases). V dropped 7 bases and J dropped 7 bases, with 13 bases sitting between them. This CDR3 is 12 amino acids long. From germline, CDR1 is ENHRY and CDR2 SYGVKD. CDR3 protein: CAITSRGTGYTF. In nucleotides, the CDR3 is TGTGCCATCACCTCAAGGGGAACTGGCTACACCTTC.

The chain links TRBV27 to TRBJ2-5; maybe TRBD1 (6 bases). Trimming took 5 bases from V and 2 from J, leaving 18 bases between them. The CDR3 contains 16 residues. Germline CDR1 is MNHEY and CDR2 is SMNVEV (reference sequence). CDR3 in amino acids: CASSPLLGGWQETQYF. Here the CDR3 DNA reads TGTGCCAGCAGTCCTCTCTTAGGGGGTTGGCAAGAGACCCAGTACTTC.

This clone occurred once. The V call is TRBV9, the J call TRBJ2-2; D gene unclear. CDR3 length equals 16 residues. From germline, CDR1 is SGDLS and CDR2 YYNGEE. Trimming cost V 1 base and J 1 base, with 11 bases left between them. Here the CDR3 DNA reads TGTGCCAGCAGCGTACGGCTAGACGGGAACACCGGGGAGCTGTTTTTT. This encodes CASSVRLDGNTGELFF.

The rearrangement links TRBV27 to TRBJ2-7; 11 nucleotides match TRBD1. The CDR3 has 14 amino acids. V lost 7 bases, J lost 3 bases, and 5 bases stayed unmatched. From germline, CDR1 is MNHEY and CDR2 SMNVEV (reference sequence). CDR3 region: CASTGQGANYEQYF. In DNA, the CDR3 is TGTGCCAGCACTGGACAGGGGGCGAACTACGAGCAGTACTTC.

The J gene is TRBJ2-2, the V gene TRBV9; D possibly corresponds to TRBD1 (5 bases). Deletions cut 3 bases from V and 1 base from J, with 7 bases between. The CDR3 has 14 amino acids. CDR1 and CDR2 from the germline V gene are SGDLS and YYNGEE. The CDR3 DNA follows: TGTGCCAGCAGCGCGACAGTGAACACCGGGGAGCTGTTTTTT. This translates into CASSATVNTGELFF. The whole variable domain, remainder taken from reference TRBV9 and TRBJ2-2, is DSGVTQTPKHLITATGQRVTLRCSPRSGDLSVYWYQQSLDQGLQFLIQYYNGEERAKGNILERFSAQQFPDLHSELNLSSLELGDSALYFCASSATVNTGELFFGEGSRLTVL.

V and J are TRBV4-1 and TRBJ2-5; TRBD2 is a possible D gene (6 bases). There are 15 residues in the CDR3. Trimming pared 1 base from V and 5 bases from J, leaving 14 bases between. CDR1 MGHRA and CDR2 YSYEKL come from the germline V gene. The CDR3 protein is CASSQVQQAGETQYF. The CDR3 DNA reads TGCGCCAGCAGCCAAGTTCAGCAGGCGGGGGAGACCCAGTACTTC.

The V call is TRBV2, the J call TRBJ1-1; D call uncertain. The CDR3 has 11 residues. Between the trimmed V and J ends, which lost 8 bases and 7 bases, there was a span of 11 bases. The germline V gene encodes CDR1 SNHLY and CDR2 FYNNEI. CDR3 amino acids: CASSRQIEAFF. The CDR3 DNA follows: TGTGCCAGCTCAAGACAAATTGAAGCTTTCTTT.

The CDR3 DNA reads as TGTGCCATCAGTGACGGCGGGAGGGAGACCCAGTACTTC. Translation: CAISDGGRETQYF. The V call is TRBV10-3, the J call TRBJ2-5; 8 bases are a match to TRBD2. This CDR3 spans 13 amino acids. Germline CDR1 reads ENHRY; CDR2 reads SYGVKD. V was clipped by 3 bases and J by 5 bases; unmatched bases: 2.

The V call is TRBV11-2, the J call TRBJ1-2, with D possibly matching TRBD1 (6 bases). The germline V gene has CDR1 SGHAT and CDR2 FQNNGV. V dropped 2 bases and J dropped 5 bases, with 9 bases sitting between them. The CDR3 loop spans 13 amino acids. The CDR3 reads CASSLLQGYGYTF. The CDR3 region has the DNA TGTGCCAGCAGCTTACTACAGGGATATGGCTACACCTTC. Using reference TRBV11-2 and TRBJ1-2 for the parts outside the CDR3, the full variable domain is EAGVAQSPRYKIIEKRQSVAFWCNPISGHATLYWYQQILGQGPKLLIQFQNNGVVDDSQLPKDRFSAERLKGVDSTLKIQPAKLEDSAVYLCASSLLQGYGYTFGSGTRLTVV.

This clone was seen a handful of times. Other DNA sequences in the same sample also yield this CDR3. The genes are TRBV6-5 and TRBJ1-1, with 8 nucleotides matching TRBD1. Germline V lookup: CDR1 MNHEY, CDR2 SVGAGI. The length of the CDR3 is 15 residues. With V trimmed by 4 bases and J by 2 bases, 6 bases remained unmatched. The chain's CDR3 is CASSSGQGLNTEAFF. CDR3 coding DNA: TGTGCCAGCAGTTCCGGACAGGGATTAAACACTGAAGCTTTCTTT.